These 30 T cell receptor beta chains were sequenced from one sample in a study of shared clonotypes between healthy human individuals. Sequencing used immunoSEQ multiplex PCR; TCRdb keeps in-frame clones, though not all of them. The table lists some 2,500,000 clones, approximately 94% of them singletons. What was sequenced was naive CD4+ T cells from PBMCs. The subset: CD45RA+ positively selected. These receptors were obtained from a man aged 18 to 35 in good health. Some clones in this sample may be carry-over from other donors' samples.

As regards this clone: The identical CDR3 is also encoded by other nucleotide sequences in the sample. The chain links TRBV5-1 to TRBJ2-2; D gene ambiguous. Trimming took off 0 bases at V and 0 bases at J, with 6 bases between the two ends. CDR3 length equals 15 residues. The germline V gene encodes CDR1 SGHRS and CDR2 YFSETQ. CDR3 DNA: TGCGCCAGCAGCTTGGACACTCCGAACACCGGGGAGCTGTTTTTT. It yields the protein CASSLDTPNTGELFF.

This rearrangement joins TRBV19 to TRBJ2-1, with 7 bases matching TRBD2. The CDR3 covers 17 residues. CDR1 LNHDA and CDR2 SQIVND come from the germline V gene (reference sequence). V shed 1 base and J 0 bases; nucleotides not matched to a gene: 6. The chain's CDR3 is CASSIAGGSISYNEQFF. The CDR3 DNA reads TGTGCCAGTAGTATAGCCGGCGGGAGTATCTCCTACAATGAGCAGTTCTTC.

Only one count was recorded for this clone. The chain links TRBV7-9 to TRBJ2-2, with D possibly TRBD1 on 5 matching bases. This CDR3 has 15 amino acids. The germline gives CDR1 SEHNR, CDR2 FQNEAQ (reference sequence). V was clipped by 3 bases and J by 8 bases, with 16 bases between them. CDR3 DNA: TGTGCCAGCAGCTTTTGGGCTGGGGCATTTGGGGAGCTGTTTTTT. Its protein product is CASSFWAGAFGELFF.

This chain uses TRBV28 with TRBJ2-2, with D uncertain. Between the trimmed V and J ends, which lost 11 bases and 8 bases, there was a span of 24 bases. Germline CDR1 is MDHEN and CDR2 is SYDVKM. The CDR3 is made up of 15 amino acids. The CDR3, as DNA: TGTGCCTCCGCGTGGGTCTCGTTAGGATCGGGGGAGCTGTTTTTT. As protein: CASAWVSLGSGELFF.

CDR3 in amino acids: CATSRGLAGGQIGIDTQYF. The CDR3 nucleotides are TGTGCCACCAGCAGGGGACTAGCGGGAGGCCAGATCGGAATAGATACGCAGTATTTT. The V call is TRBV15, the J call TRBJ2-3, with 15 bases lining up with TRBD2. CDR1 is LNHNV, CDR2 YYDKDF, per germline (reference sequence). CDR3 length: 19 residues. Trimming took 3 bases from V and 5 from J; bases not matched to a gene: 12.

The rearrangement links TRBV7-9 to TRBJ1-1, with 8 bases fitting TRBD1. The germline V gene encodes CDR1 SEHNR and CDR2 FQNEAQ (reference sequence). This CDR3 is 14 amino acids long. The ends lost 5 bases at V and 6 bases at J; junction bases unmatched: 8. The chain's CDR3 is CASSGDRGSSEAFF. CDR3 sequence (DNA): TGTGCCAGCAGCGGAGACAGGGGATCGTCTGAAGCTTTCTTT.

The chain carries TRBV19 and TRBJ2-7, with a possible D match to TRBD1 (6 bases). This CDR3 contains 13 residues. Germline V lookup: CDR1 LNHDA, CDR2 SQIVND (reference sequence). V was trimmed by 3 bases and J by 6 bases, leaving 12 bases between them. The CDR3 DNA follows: TGTGCCAGTAGTATCAGCCAGGGGACCGAGCAGTACTTC. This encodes CASSISQGTEQYF.

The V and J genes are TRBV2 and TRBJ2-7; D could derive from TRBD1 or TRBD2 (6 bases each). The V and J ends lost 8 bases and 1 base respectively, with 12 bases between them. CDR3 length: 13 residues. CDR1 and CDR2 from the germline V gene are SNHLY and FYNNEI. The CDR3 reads CASGGGVSYEQYF. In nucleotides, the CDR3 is TGTGCCAGCGGGGGCGGGGTTTCCTACGAGCAGTACTTC.

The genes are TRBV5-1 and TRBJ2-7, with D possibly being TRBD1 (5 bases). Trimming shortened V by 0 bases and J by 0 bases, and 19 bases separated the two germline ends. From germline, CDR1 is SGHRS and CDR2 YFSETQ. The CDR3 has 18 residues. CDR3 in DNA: TGCGCCAGCAGCTTGGTAGCAGGGTTGCGCCCGAGCTCCTACGAGCAGTACTTC. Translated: CASSLVAGLRPSSYEQYF.

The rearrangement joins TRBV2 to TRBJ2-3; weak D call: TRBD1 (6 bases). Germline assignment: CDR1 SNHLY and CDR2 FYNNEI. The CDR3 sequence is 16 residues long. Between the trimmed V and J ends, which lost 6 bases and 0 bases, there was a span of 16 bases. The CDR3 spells CASRELTGDSTDTQYF. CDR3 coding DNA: TGTGCCAGCAGAGAATTGACAGGAGATAGCACAGATACGCAGTATTTT.

CDR3 DNA sequence: TGCAGCGCCTCACTTGGGCAGGGGGTGATTGATGAGCAGTTCTTC. Translating it yields CSASLGQGVIDEQFF. The chain links TRBV29-1 to TRBJ2-1; 7 bases line up with TRBD1. The germline gives CDR1 SQVTM, CDR2 ANQGSEA. CDR3 length: 15 residues. V lost 7 bases, J lost 8 bases, and 17 bases stayed unmatched.

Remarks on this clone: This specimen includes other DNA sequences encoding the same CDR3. CDR3 nucleotide sequence: TGTGCCAGCAGTTTACCAGGGGCCGGAAATCAGCCCCAGCATTTT. Amino acid sequence: CASSLPGAGNQPQHF. This sequence joins TRBV28 and TRBJ1-5; weak D call: TRBD1 (6 bases). Trimming pared 2 bases from V and 4 bases from J, leaving 12 bases between. The CDR3 runs 15 residues. Germline CDR1 reads MDHEN; CDR2 reads SYDVKM.

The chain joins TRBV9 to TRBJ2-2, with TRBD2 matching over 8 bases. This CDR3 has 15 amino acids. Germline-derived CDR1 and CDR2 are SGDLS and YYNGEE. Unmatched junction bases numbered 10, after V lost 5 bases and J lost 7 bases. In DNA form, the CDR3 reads TGTGCCAGCAGTCCTGGACTAGCCGGTAACGGGGAGCTGTTTTTT. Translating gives CASSPGLAGNGELFF. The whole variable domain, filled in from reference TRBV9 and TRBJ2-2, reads DSGVTQTPKHLITATGQRVTLRCSPRSGDLSVYWYQQSLDQGLQFLIQYYNGEERAKGNILERFSAQQFPDLHSELNLSSLELGDSALYFCASSPGLAGNGELFFGEGSRLTVL.

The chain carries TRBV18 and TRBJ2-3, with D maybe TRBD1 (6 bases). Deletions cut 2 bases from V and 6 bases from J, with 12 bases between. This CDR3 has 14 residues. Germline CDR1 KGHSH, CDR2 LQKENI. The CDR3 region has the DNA TGTGCCAGCTCACCAATTAGGGGGATGGATACGCAGTATTTT. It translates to CASSPIRGMDTQYF.

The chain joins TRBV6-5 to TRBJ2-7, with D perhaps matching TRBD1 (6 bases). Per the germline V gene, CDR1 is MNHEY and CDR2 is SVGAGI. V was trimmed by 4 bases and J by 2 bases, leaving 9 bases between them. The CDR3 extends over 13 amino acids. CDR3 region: CASSSRTAYEQYF. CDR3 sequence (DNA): TGTGCCAGCAGTTCTCGGACAGCCTACGAGCAGTACTTC.

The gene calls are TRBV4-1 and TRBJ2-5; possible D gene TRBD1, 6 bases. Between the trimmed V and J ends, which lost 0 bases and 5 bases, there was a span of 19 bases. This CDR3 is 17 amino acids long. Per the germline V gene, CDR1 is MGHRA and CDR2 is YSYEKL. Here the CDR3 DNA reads TGCGCCAGCAGCCAAGAAGGGGGAGCTAGAGGGTGGGAGACCCAGTACTTC. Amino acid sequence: CASSQEGGARGWETQYF.

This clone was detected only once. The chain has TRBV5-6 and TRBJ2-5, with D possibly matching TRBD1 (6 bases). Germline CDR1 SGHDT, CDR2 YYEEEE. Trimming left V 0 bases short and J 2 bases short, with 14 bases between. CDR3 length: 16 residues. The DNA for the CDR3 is TGTGCCAGCAGCTTGGTCGTTCAGGGGCCTCAAGAGACCCAGTACTTC. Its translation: CASSLVVQGPQETQYF.

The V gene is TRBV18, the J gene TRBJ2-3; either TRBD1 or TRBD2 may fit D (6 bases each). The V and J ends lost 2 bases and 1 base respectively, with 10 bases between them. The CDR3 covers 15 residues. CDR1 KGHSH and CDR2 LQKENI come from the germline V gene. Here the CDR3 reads CASSPWGAGTDTQYF. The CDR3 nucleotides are TGTGCCAGCTCACCATGGGGGGCCGGCACAGATACGCAGTATTTT. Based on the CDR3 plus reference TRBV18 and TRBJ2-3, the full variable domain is NAGVMQNPRHLVRRRGQEARLRCSPMKGHSHVYWYRQLPEEGLKFMVYLQKENIIDESGMPKERFSAEFPKEGPSILRIQQVVRGDSAAYFCASSPWGAGTDTQYFGPGTRLTVL.

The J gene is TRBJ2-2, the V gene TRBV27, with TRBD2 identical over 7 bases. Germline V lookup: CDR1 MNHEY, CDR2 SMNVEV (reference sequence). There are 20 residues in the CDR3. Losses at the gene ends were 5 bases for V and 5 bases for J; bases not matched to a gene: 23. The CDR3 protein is CASSRTGSGVLAGETGELFF. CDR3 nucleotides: TGTGCCAGCAGTCGAACGGGATCCGGAGTCCTCGCGGGAGAGACCGGGGAGCTGTTTTTT.

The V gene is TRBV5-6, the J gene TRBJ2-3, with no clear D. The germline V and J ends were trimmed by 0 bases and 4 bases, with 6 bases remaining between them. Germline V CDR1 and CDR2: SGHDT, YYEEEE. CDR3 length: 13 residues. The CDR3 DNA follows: TGTGCCAGCAGCTTGGTTGGGGCAGATACGCAGTATTTT. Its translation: CASSLVGADTQYF.

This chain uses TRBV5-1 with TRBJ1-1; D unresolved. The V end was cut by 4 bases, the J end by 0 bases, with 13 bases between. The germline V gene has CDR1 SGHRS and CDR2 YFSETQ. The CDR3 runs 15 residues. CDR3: CASSPRSGMNTEAFF. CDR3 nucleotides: TGCGCCAGCAGCCCTCGGTCCGGGATGAACACTGAAGCTTTCTTT.

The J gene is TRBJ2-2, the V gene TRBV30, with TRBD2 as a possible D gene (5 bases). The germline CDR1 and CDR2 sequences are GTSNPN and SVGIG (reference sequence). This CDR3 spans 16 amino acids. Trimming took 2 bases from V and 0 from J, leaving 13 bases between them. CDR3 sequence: CAWSPARTSNTGELFF. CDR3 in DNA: TGTGCCTGGAGTCCCGCGAGGACTTCGAACACCGGGGAGCTGTTTTTT.

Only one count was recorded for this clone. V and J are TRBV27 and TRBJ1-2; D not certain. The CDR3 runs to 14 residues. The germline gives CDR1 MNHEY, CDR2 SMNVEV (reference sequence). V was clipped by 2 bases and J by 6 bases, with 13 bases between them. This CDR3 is CASSLKHLGDGYTF. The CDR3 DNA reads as TGTGCCAGCAGTTTAAAACACTTGGGAGATGGCTACACCTTC.

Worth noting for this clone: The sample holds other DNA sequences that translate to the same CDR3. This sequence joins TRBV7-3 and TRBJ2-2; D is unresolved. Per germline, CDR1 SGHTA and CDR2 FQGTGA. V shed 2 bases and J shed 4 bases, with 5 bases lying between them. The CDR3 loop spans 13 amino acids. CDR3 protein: CASSLQVTGELFF. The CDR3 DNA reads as TGTGCCAGCAGCTTACAGGTCACCGGGGAGCTGTTTTTT.

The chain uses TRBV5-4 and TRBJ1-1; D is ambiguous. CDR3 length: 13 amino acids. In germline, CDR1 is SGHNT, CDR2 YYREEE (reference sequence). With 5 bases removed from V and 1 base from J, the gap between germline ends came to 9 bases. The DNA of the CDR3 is TGTGCCAGCAGAGCCGGGGAGAACACTGAAGCTTTCTTT. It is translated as CASRAGENTEAFF.

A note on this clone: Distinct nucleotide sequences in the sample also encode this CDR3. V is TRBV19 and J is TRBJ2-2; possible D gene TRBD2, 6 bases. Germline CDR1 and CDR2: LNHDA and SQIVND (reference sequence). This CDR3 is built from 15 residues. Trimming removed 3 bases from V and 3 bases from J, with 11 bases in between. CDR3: CASSIGGGDTGELFF. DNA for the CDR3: TGTGCCAGTAGTATCGGGGGAGGTGACACCGGGGAGCTGTTTTTT.

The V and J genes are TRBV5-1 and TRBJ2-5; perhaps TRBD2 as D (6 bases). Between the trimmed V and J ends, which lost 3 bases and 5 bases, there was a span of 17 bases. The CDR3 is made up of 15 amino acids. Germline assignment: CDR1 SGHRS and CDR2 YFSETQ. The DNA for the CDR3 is TGCGCCAGCAGCTCTGTTACTAGCACTGGGGAGACCCAGTACTTC. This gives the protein CASSSVTSTGETQYF.

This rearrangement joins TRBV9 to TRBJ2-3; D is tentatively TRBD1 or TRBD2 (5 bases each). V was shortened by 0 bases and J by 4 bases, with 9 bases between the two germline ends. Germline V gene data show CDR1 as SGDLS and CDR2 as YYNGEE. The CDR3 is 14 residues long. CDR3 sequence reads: CASSVGGFPDTQYF. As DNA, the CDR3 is TGTGCCAGCAGCGTAGGGGGGTTCCCAGATACGCAGTATTTT.

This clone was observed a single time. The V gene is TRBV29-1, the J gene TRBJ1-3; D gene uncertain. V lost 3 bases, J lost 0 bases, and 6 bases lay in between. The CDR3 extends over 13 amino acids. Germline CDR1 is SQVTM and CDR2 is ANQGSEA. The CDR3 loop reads CSVDVGSGNTIYF. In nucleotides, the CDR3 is TGCAGCGTTGATGTGGGCTCTGGAAACACCATATATTTT. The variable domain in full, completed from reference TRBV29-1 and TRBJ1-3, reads SAVISQKPSRDICQRGTSLTIQCQVDSQVTMMFWYRQQPGQSLTLIATANQGSEATYESGFVIDKFPISRPNLTFSTLTVSNMSPEDSSIYLCSVDVGSGNTIYFGEGSWLTVV.

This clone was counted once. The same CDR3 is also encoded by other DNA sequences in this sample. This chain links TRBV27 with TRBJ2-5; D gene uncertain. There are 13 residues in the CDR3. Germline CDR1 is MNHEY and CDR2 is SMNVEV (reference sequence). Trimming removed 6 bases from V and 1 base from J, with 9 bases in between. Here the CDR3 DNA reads TGTGCCAGCAGCTTTAGGCGCCAAGAGACCCAGTACTTC. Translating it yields CASSFRRQETQYF.